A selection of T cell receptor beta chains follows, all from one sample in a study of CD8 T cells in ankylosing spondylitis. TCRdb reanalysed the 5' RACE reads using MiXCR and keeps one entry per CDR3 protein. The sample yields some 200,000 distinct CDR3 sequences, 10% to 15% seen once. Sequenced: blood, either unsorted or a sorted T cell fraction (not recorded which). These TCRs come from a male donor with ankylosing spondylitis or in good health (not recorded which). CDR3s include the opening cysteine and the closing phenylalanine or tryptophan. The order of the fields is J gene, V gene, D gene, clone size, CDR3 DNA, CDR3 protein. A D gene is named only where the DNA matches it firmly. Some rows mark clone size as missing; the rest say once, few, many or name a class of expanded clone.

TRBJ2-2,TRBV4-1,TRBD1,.,TGCGCCAGCAGCCAAGCCCCACAGGGGGCCGCCGGGGAGCTGTTTTTT,CASSQAPQGAAGELFF
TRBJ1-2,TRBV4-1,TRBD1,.,TGCGCCAGCAGCCAAGATCCGGGACAGGGATATGGCTACACCTTC,CASSQDPGQGYGYTF
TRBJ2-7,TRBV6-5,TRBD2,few,TGTGCCAGCAGTTACCGAGGGACTAGCGGCCCTTTGGACGAGCAGTACTTC,CASSYRGTSGPLDEQYF
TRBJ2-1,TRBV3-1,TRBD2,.,TGTGCCAGCAGCCAAGATCTGCGGGGGGACAATGAGCAGTTCTTC,CASSQDLRGDNEQFF
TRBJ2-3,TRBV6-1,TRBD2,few,TGTGCCAGCAGCCCCTGGGGGGGGGATACGCAGTATTTT,CASSPWGGDTQYF
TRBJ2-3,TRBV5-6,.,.,TGTGCCAGCAGCTTGGTGGGCCAGACAGATACGCAGTATTTT,CASSLVGQTDTQYF
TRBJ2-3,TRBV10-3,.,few,TGTGCCATCAGTGACAAGGCTAGAGATACGCAGTATTTT,CAISDKARDTQYF
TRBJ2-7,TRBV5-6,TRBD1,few,TGTGCCAGCAGGTCCGGGACAGGGATTCACGAGCAGTACTTC,CASRSGTGIHEQYF
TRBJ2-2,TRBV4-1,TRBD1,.,TGCGCCAGCAGCCAAGGACAGGGTAGCGTGGCCGGGGAGCTGTTTTTT,CASSQGQGSVAGELFF
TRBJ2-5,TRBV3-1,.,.,TGTGCCAGCAGCCCGACAGGTCCCTGGGGAGAGACCCAGTACTTC,CASSPTGPWGETQYF
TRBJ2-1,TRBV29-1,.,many,TGCAGTGTAGACAGGGAGGTTTGGAATGAGCAGTTCTTC,CSVDREVWNEQFF
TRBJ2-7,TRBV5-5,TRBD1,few,TGTGCCAGCAGCTGGGACAGGGGGCCCTACGAGCAGTACTTC,CASSWDRGPYEQYF
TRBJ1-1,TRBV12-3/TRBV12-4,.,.,TGTGCCAGCAGCCCTAGCGAGGGGTTGAACACTGAAGCTTTCTTT,CASSPSEGLNTEAFF
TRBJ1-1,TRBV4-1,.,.,TGCGCCAGCAGCCAAGTGAGGGCCACTGGGGCTTTCTTT,CASSQVRATGAFF
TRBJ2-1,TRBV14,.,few,TGTGCCAGCAGCCAGGTGGATTGGTGGGATGCGCAGTTCTTC,CASSQVDWWDAQFF
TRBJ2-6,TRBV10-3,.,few,TGTGCCATCAGTGAGGGGACTGGGGCCAACGTCCTGACTTTC,CAISEGTGANVLTF
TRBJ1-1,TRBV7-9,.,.,TGTGCCAGCAGCTCGCCCACAGGGTTTGGGAAGACTGAAGCTTTCTTT,CASSSPTGFGKTEAFF
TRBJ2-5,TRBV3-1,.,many,TGTGCCAGCAGCCCCCAGGAGATCCATCAAGAGACCCAGTACTTC,CASSPQEIHQETQYF